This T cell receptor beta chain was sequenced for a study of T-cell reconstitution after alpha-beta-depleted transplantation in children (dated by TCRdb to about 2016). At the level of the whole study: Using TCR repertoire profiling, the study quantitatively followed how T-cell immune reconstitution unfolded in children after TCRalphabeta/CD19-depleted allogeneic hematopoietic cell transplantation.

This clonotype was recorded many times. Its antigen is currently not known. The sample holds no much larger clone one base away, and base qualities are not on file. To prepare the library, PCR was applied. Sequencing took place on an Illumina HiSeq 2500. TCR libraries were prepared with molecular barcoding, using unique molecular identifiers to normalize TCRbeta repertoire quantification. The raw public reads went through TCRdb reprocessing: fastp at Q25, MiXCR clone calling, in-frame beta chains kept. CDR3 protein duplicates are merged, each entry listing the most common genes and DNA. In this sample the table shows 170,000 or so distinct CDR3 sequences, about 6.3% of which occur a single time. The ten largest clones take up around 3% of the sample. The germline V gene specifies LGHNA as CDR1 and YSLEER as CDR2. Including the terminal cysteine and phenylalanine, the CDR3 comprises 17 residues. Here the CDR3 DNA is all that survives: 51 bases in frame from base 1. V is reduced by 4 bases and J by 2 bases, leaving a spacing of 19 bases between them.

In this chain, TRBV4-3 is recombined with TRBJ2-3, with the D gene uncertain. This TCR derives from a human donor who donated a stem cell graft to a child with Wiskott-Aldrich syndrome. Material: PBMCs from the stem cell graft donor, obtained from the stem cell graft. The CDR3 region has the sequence CASSPLPDSRITDTQYF. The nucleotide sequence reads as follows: TGCGCCAGCAGCCCCCTGCCGGATAGCAGAATCACAGATACGCAGTATTTT.